This is a list of T cell receptor beta chains from one sample in a study of blood T cell repertoires in COVID-19. TCRdb keeps only in-frame clones here, not all; method: immunoSEQ multiplex PCR. The sample has roughly 170,000 clones; approximately 87% are singletons. Specimen: peripheral blood. These receptors all come from a man between 65 and 85 years old with active or convalescent COVID-19. Each CDR3 is given with its conserved first and last residue. The order of the fields is CDR3 DNA, CDR3 protein, clone size, V gene, D gene, J gene. The D gene is left open where the match is weak. Some rows have no size entry. The others give once, few or many, or a class for an expanded clone.

DNA: TGTGCCAGCAGCCAATTGGTTGTACAGATCCCCTCTGGGGCCAACGTCCTGACTTTC
CDR3: CASSQLVVQIPSGANVLTF
size: few
V: TRBV3-1/TRBV3-2
D: NA
J: TRBJ2-6

DNA: TGTGCCAGCAGCTTGTGGGACAGGGTCTCTGGAAACACCATATATTTT
CDR3: CASSLWDRVSGNTIYF
size: NA
V: TRBV7-2
D: TRBD1
J: TRBJ1-3

DNA: TGCGCCAGCAGCCAAGTAGCGGGGGTCAATCAGCCCCAGCATTTT
CDR3: CASSQVAGVNQPQHF
size: NA
V: TRBV4-3
D: NA
J: TRBJ1-5

DNA: TGTGCCTGGAGTAGCTTCGGACAGTCGACTGAAGCTTTCTTT
CDR3: CAWSSFGQSTEAFF
size: NA
V: TRBV30
D: NA
J: TRBJ1-1

DNA: TGTGCCAGCAGTCCCGGGACAGGGATCCCTGAAGCTTTCTTT
CDR3: CASSPGTGIPEAFF
size: NA
V: TRBV6-4
D: TRBD1
J: TRBJ1-1

DNA: TGCGCCAGCAGCCAAGGACGGGGATGGGGAGCCGAGAATTCACCCCTCCACTTT
CDR3: CASSQGRGWGAENSPLHF
size: NA
V: TRBV4-3
D: NA
J: TRBJ1-6

DNA: TGTGCCGCAAGTCCCGGGACTAGCGGGAGAATGACAGATACGCAGTATTTT
CDR3: CAASPGTSGRMTDTQYF
size: once
V: TRBV2
D: TRBD2
J: TRBJ2-3

DNA: TGTGCCAGCAGTCCAGGGGGAAGTGGAAACACCATATATTTT
CDR3: CASSPGGSGNTIYF
size: NA
V: TRBV16
D: TRBD1
J: TRBJ1-3

DNA: TGCGCCAGCGACAGGGCCTACAATCAGCCCCAGCATTTT
CDR3: CASDRAYNQPQHF
size: NA
V: TRBV10-2
D: TRBD1
J: TRBJ1-5

DNA: TGTGCTAGTGGCTGGGACACCGACTATGGCTACACCTTC
CDR3: CASGWDTDYGYTF
size: NA
V: TRBV12-5
D: NA
J: TRBJ1-2

DNA: TGTGCCAGCAGTCCCCCGGGACAGGTCAATGAGCAGTTCTTC
CDR3: CASSPPGQVNEQFF
size: NA
V: TRBV6-5
D: TRBD1
J: TRBJ2-1

DNA: TGTGCCAGCAGTGTCGGGGTTGGTGGCTACACCTTC
CDR3: CASSVGVGGYTF
size: NA
V: TRBV2
D: NA
J: TRBJ1-2

DNA: TGTGCCAGCAGCGTAGGGCAGGGGGTCTACGAGCAGTACTTC
CDR3: CASSVGQGVYEQYF
size: once
V: TRBV9
D: TRBD1
J: TRBJ2-7

DNA: TGTGCCAGCTCACGCATAACAGGGGGCGCGAGGACTGAAGCTTTCTTT
CDR3: CASSRITGGARTEAFF
size: NA
V: TRBV18
D: TRBD1
J: TRBJ1-1

DNA: TGTGCCAGTAGTATCGGGGTTGGCACTGAAGCTTTCTTT
CDR3: CASSIGVGTEAFF
size: once
V: TRBV19
D: NA
J: TRBJ1-1

DNA: TGTGCCAGCAGTTACGGACAGGCGACCTACGAGCAGTACTTC
CDR3: CASSYGQATYEQYF
size: NA
V: TRBV6-2/TRBV6-3
D: TRBD1
J: TRBJ2-7

DNA: TGTGCCTGGAGAGAAACAGGGTCAGATACGCAGTATTTT
CDR3: CAWRETGSDTQYF
size: NA
V: TRBV30
D: NA
J: TRBJ2-3

DNA: TGTGCCAGCAGCCCGGGGACAGGGGATCCCTATGGCTACACCTTC
CDR3: CASSPGTGDPYGYTF
size: NA
V: TRBV7-9
D: TRBD1
J: TRBJ1-2

DNA: TGTGCCAGTAGTATTTGGCAGAATAGCAATCAGCCCCAGCATTTT
CDR3: CASSIWQNSNQPQHF
size: NA
V: TRBV19
D: NA
J: TRBJ1-5

DNA: TGTGCCAGCAGTGTTGCGTCTAGCGGGAGGGGCGGGGAGCTGTTTTTT
CDR3: CASSVASSGRGGELFF
size: NA
V: TRBV6-2/TRBV6-3
D: TRBD2
J: TRBJ2-2

DNA: TGTGCCAGTAGGCGGACAGGGGTGACCGGGGAGCTGTTTTTT
CDR3: CASRRTGVTGELFF
size: NA
V: TRBV19
D: TRBD1
J: TRBJ2-2

DNA: TGTGCCAGCATCAACATGGGCCGCCGAGAGACCCAGTACTTC
CDR3: CASINMGRRETQYF
size: few
V: TRBV2
D: NA
J: TRBJ2-5

DNA: TGTGCCAGCACCGACCGAGGAAGGGGGTATGGCTACACCTTC
CDR3: CASTDRGRGYGYTF
size: NA
V: TRBV2
D: NA
J: TRBJ1-2

DNA: TGTGCCAGCAGCCTCGGACAGAGACGTTCCTACGAGCAGTACTTC
CDR3: CASSLGQRRSYEQYF
size: NA
V: TRBV7-2
D: NA
J: TRBJ2-7

DNA: TGTGCCAGCAGTTTATCGTTGGCACTGGGCGGGTATGGCTACACCTTC
CDR3: CASSLSLALGGYGYTF
size: NA
V: TRBV27
D: NA
J: TRBJ1-2

DNA: TGTGCCAGCAGTGCCCAGGGGGCTAACTATGGCTACACCTTC
CDR3: CASSAQGANYGYTF
size: NA
V: TRBV2
D: TRBD1
J: TRBJ1-2

DNA: TGCGCCAGCAGCCTTCTAGTACGGGGGTCTAGCACAGATACGCAGTATTTT
CDR3: CASSLLVRGSSTDTQYF
size: once
V: TRBV5-1
D: NA
J: TRBJ2-3

DNA: TGTGCCAGCAGCCCTAACCAAGAGACCCAGTACTTC
CDR3: CASSPNQETQYF
size: NA
V: TRBV5-4
D: NA
J: TRBJ2-5

DNA: TGTGCCAGCAGTCCCCACATGGGCAGGGGGAACACTGAAGCTTTCTTT
CDR3: CASSPHMGRGNTEAFF
size: NA
V: TRBV28
D: NA
J: TRBJ1-1